This T cell receptor (beta chain) stems from a study of CD8 T cells in ankylosing spondylitis. Study-level results: CD8+ by phenotype, disease-linked clones were relatively rare in peripheral blood. Roughly eight highly homologous variants formed a TCR beta motif that appeared characteristic of ankylosing spondylitis blood. As reported, disease-linked clones showed significant enrichment in matched ankylosing spondylitis synovial fluid.

Libraries for TCR beta were made by quantitative 5'-RACE with molecular barcodes. TCRdb redid the calling of the 5' RACE reads with MiXCR, one entry per CDR3 protein. The sample shows 200,000 to 250,000 distinct CDR3 sequences, 10% to 13% of them seen only once. In this sample, this clonotype turned up many times. Antigen: not known. V lost 5 bases and J lost 3, with 14 bases in between. Germline CDR1 reads SGHTA; CDR2 reads FQGNSA. This CDR3 contains 15 residues. The specimen sequenced was blood, either unsorted or a sorted T cell fraction (not recorded which). This clonotype was obtained from a male donor with ankylosing spondylitis or in good health (not recorded which). The V call is TRBV7-2, the J call TRBJ1-5, with D possibly matching TRBD1 (6 bases). CDR3 nucleotide sequence: TGTGCCAGCAGCCCAGCACAGGGTAACAATCAGCCCCAGCATTTT. Amino acid sequence: CASSPAQGNNQPQHF.